These 21 T cell receptor beta chains originate from one sample sequenced in a study of cytomegalovirus exposure and HLA in healthy donors. Measured with immunoSEQ multiplex PCR; TCRdb has only the in-frame clones, and not every one. Of some 120,000 clones detected, about nine tenths appear once; the ten largest clones hold 1.2% to 1.5%. The specimen sequenced was PBMCs. These receptors were taken from a man younger than 40 in good health and CMV-seronegative.

This clone has a handful of counts. This chain joins TRBV9 and TRBJ2-5; weak D call: TRBD1 (5 bases). CDR3 size: 13 residues. Trimming shortened V by 2 bases and J by 2 bases, and 7 bases separated the two germline ends. The V gene's germline CDR1 is SGDLS and CDR2 YYNGEE. CDR3 sequence (DNA): TGTGCCAGCAGCGTCCGACAGCAAGAGACCCAGTACTTC. Amino acids: CASSVRQQETQYF.

This clone was observed a few times. The chain's CDR3 is CASSLLAGVPGELFF. The CDR3 nucleotides read TGTGCCAGCAGCTTGCTAGCGGGAGTACCCGGGGAGCTGTTTTTT. This chain connects TRBV5-4 to TRBJ2-2, with 10 bases fitting TRBD2. The J segment lost 6 bases and the V segment lost 1 base, leaving 3 bases of the junction unmatched. CDR3 size: 15 residues. CDR1 is SGHNT and CDR2 is YYREEE in the germline V gene (reference sequence).

This clone has just one count. The V and J genes are TRBV14 and TRBJ2-1; TRBD2 matches 15 bases. CDR3 length: 17 residues. J lost 10 bases, V lost 5 bases, and 12 bases had no gene match. Germline CDR1 reads SGHDN; CDR2 reads FVKESK. CDR3 coding DNA: TGTGCCAGCAGCTCTATTAGGACTAGCGGGAGGGTCCTAGAGCAGTTCTTC. This translates into CASSSIRTSGRVLEQFF.

In this sample, this clone turned up a few times. The V gene is TRBV6-1, the J gene TRBJ2-7, with 10 bases identical to TRBD1. V was pared by 6 bases and J by 3 bases, with 5 bases of the junction left unmatched. The CDR3 spans 14 residues. The V gene's germline CDR1 is MNHNS and CDR2 SASEGT. This CDR3 is CASRARDRGYEQYF. CDR3 nucleotide sequence: TGTGCCAGCAGAGCGCGGGACAGGGGCTACGAGCAGTACTTC.

The CDR3 loop is CASSSGLAGPYEQYF. The CDR3 DNA reads TGTGCCAGCAGTTCGGGTCTAGCGGGGCCCTACGAGCAGTACTTC. The J gene is TRBJ2-7, the V gene TRBV11-3; 9 nucleotides line up with TRBD2. The germline gives CDR1 SGHNT, CDR2 YENEEA. With V trimmed by 6 bases and J by 2 bases, 8 bases remained unmatched. The CDR3 is 15 residues long.

V is TRBV30 and J is TRBJ2-7; TRBD1 is a possible D gene (6 bases). Trimming removed 2 bases from V and 3 bases from J, with 11 bases in between. Germline V gives CDR1 GTSNPN, CDR2 SVGIG (reference sequence). This CDR3 region has 13 residues. CDR3 coding DNA: TGTGCCTGGAGTACTAGGGGGTACTACGAGCAGTACTTC. Its protein is CAWSTRGYYEQYF. The whole variable domain, filled in from reference TRBV30 and TRBJ2-7, reads SQTIHQWPATLVQPVGSPLSLECTVEGTSNPNLYWYRQAAGRGLQLLFYSVGIGQISSEVPQNLSASRPQDRQFILSSKKLLLSDSGFYLCAWSTRGYYEQYFGPGTRLTVT.

This chain connects TRBV5-1 to TRBJ2-7; 10 nucleotides agree with TRBD1. Germline V lookup: CDR1 SGHRS, CDR2 YFSETQ. The CDR3 runs to 15 residues. The junction had 5 bases not matched to a gene; V was cut back by 1 base and J by 4 bases. This CDR3 reads CASSLLGTGEYEQYF. The CDR3 DNA sequence: TGCGCCAGCAGCTTGCTAGGGACAGGGGAGTACGAGCAGTACTTC. The variable domain in full, with the rest retrieved from reference TRBV5-1 and TRBJ2-7, is KAGVTQTPRYLIKTRGQQVTLSCSPISGHRSVSWYQQTPGQGLQFLFEYFSETQRNKGNFPGRFSGRQFSNSRSEMNVSTLELGDSALYLCASSLLGTGEYEQYFGPGTRLTVT.

This chain uses TRBV30 with TRBJ2-3; D is perhaps TRBD1 (6 bases). V was shortened by 7 bases and J by 2 bases, with 16 bases between the two germline ends. CDR3 size: 14 residues. Germline V gene sequence: CDR1 GTSNPN, CDR2 SVGIG (reference sequence). The CDR3 protein is CAYRALSNTDTQYF. In nucleotides, the CDR3 is TGTGCCTACAGGGCCCTCTCCAACACAGATACGCAGTATTTT.

The V gene is TRBV29-1, the J gene TRBJ2-3; possibly TRBD2 for D (5 bases). This CDR3 spans 12 amino acids. V lost 7 bases and J lost 1, with 9 bases in between. Germline CDR1 and CDR2: SQVTM and ANQGSEA. The CDR3 reads CSARTGTDTQYF. The CDR3 coding sequence is TGCAGCGCTCGGACTGGCACAGATACGCAGTATTTT.

This clone has a single count. The chain uses TRBV10-3 and TRBJ2-5; D perhaps matches TRBD1 (6 bases). The CDR3 extends over 15 amino acids. With 3 bases removed from V and 5 bases from J, the gap between germline ends came to 16 bases. Looked up from germline, CDR1 is ENHRY and CDR2 is SYGVKD. CDR3: CAISDPAGVVETQYF. The CDR3 nucleotides are TGTGCCATCAGTGACCCAGCAGGGGTGGTCGAGACCCAGTACTTC.

This rearrangement joins TRBV18 to TRBJ2-1; perhaps TRBD2 as D (6 bases). There are 17 residues in the CDR3. Trimming removed 3 bases from V and 10 bases from J, with 25 bases in between. Germline loops: CDR1 KGHSH, CDR2 LQKENI. This CDR3 is CASSPEIVGLSLGEQFF. CDR3 coding DNA: TGTGCCAGCTCACCGGAGATTGTGGGACTTTCTCTCGGGGAGCAGTTCTTC.

The rearrangement uses TRBV27 and TRBJ2-7; D is possibly TRBD2 (5 bases). V lost 4 bases and J 3 bases, leaving 19 bases between the germline ends. The CDR3 length is 16 residues. Germline assignment: CDR1 MNHEY and CDR2 SMNVEV (reference sequence). The CDR3 sequence is CASSSREGARVYEQYF. CDR3 coding DNA: TGTGCCAGCAGTTCCCGAGAGGGAGCGAGAGTCTACGAGCAGTACTTC.

The CDR3 reads CASSSGWGEQYF. The CDR3 nucleotides read TGTGCCAGCAGCTCGGGATGGGGCGAGCAGTACTTC. The rearrangement links TRBV11-2 to TRBJ2-7; D is perhaps TRBD2 (5 bases). Germline V gives CDR1 SGHAT, CDR2 FQNNGV. V was shortened by 4 bases and J by 6 bases, with 10 bases between the two germline ends. This CDR3 has 12 residues.

This sequence joins TRBV7-2 and TRBJ2-2; TRBD1 might be the D (6 bases). CDR3 size: 14 residues. V lost 5 bases and J lost 7, with 14 bases in between. Germline assignment: CDR1 SGHTA and CDR2 FQGNSA. The CDR3 DNA sequence: TGTGCCAGCAGCCAAGGGACAATTGGCGGGGAGCTGTTTTTT. Encoded protein: CASSQGTIGGELFF.

This chain uses TRBV30 with TRBJ2-1; 8 nucleotides match TRBD2. Germline lookup yields CDR1 GTSNPN and CDR2 SVGIG (reference sequence). The CDR3 contains 14 residues. With 1 base clipped from V and 6 bases from J, the junction kept 5 bases outside the gene matches. This CDR3 reads CAWSAGLGPNEQFF. The CDR3 DNA sequence: TGTGCCTGGAGTGCGGGACTAGGGCCCAATGAGCAGTTCTTC.

The chain has TRBV2 and TRBJ2-3; 11 bases match TRBD1. The length of the CDR3 is 15 residues. V lost 5 bases and J lost 3; bases outside the gene matches: 4. Germline V lookup: CDR1 SNHLY, CDR2 FYNNEI. In nucleotides, the CDR3 is TGTGCCAGCAGTCCGGACAGGGGGCCGACAGATACGCAGTATTTT. Protein: CASSPDRGPTDTQYF.

V gene TRBV9 combines with J gene TRBJ2-1; TRBD1 might be the D (7 bases). The CDR3 spans 16 residues. The V gene's germline CDR1 is SGDLS and CDR2 YYNGEE. V shed 4 bases and J shed 2 bases, with 16 bases lying between them. CDR3 residues: CASSLGGTVPYNEQFF. The CDR3 DNA reads TGTGCCAGCAGCTTAGGGGGGACAGTCCCCTACAATGAGCAGTTCTTC.

The gene calls are TRBV6-6 and TRBJ1-6, with D possibly being TRBD1 (5 bases). CDR1 MNHNY and CDR2 SVGAGI come from the germline V gene (reference sequence). V was clipped by 5 bases and J by 7 bases, with 18 bases between them. The CDR3 covers 16 residues. The CDR3 sequence: CASSLGPRVENSPLHF. The CDR3 nucleotides read TGTGCCAGCAGTCTCGGACCCAGGGTGGAGAATTCACCCCTCCACTTT.

This sequence joins TRBV6-1 and TRBJ1-5; maybe TRBD1 (5 bases). V was trimmed by 4 bases and J by 4 bases, leaving 17 bases between them. The CDR3 covers 16 residues. Per germline, CDR1 MNHNS and CDR2 SASEGT. The CDR3 sequence: CASSGGGAPRNQPQHF. CDR3 bases: TGTGCCAGCAGTGGCGGGGGAGCGCCTAGAAATCAGCCCCAGCATTTT.

This sequence joins TRBV6-5 and TRBJ1-5, with a weak D call TRBD1 (6 bases). Trimming removed 0 bases at V and 2 bases at J, with 11 bases between. CDR3 length: 16 amino acids. Germline V gene lookup returns CDR1 MNHEY and CDR2 SVGAGI. This CDR3 reads CASSYSVAGGNQPQHF. The DNA for the CDR3 is TGTGCCAGCAGTTACTCCGTGGCAGGGGGCAATCAGCCCCAGCATTTT.

J is TRBJ1-3 and V is TRBV6-5; 9 nucleotides line up with TRBD1. CDR1 MNHEY and CDR2 SVGAGI come from the germline V gene. The CDR3 runs to 14 residues. Trimming cost V 5 bases and J 7 bases; bases outside gene matches: 6. CDR3 sequence (DNA): TGTGCCAGCAGTGACGGACAGGGGTGGAACACCATATATTTT. Amino acid sequence: CASSDGQGWNTIYF.